This T cell receptor (beta chain) was retrieved from a study of T cells expressing NK-cell markers. Study findings and constraints: Leadership of the CD3+CD56-NKG2C+ fraction also belonged to these clonotypes in several donors. Whether expanded NKG2C+ T cell clones were HCMV specific stayed uncertain. CD8+ T cells in a handful of donors included dominant NKG2C+ clonotypes at about 1.0-7.5%.

Making the TCR beta cDNA relied on 5'RACE template switching with UMIs. TCRdb reprocessed the 5' RACE reads, keeping one entry per CDR3 protein, no DNA. The sample table sets out about 260,000 distinct CDR3 sequences. Germline CDR1 reads DFQATT; CDR2 reads SNEGSKA (reference sequence). CDR3 length: 15 amino acids. To note about this clonotype: What it recognizes is unknown.

The genes are TRBV20-1 and TRBJ2-1; TCRdb selects TRBD2, and the lack of DNA leaves this call unchecked. The receptor was derived from a man between 18 and 29 years old in good health. The sample was blood T cells: a sorted CD56 or NKG2C T cell subset, CD4+ or CD8+ T cells, or bulk PBMC T cells (not recorded which). This CDR3 reads CSAPNPGLADNEQFF.